Below are 7 T cell receptor beta chains sequenced from a single sample in a study of T cells after posttransplantation cyclophosphamide (dated by TCRdb to the mid-2010s). Library construction relied on the immunoSEQ multiplex PCR assay. The table comes from immuneACCESS by way of TCRdb, which keeps in-frame sequences with V and J called. Part of the clones is missing from these tables; in studies checked, under half for an unresolved V gene and the rest for unknown reasons. A total of about 7,600 clones appear in this sample, 65% to 90% of them only once. In total, the top ten clones hold around 15% of the sample. The sample's treatment or condition label is to be understood as: high-dose cyclophosphamide on days +3 and +4 as single-agent GVHD prophylaxis. Busulfan and fludarabine conditioning, a related or unrelated marrow graft, and cyclophosphamide on days +3 and +4 were given to PTCy patients.

The specimen was CD4+ T cells sorted from blood, collected 950 to 1,200 days after allogeneic stem cell transplant with posttransplant cyclophosphamide. These receptors all come from a female patient in her thirties or forties who received an allogeneic stem cell transplant from a related donor, was CMV-positive, and had no GVHD. It is possible that, after a transplant, some T cells come from the graft donor.

V is TRBV28 and J is TRBJ2-7; TRBD1 matches at 9 bases. This CDR3 contains 15 residues. V was pared by 8 bases and J by 4 bases, with 12 bases of the junction left unmatched. Germline assignment: CDR1 MDHEN and CDR2 SYDVKM. CDR3 protein: CASLPRDRVLYEQYF. DNA of the CDR3: TGTGCCAGCCTTCCCCGGGACAGGGTTTTATACGAGCAGTACTTC.

About this clone itself: The sample holds other DNA sequences that translate to the same CDR3. The chain combines TRBV28 with TRBJ1-6, with TRBD1 as a possible D gene (6 bases). This CDR3 comprises 16 residues. The germline V and J ends were trimmed by 3 bases and 5 bases, with 14 bases remaining between them. In germline, CDR1 is MDHEN, CDR2 SYDVKM. The CDR3 coding sequence is TGTGCCAGCAGTTTTCAGAGGGGGTTTCATAATTCACCCCTCCACTTT. As protein: CASSFQRGFHNSPLHF. The full variable domain, completed using reference TRBV28 and TRBJ1-6, is DVKVTQSSRYLVKRTGEKVFLECVQDMDHENMFWYRQDPGLGLRLIYFSYDVKMKEKGDIPEGYSVSREKKERFSLILESASTNQTSMYLCASSFQRGFHNSPLHFGNGTRLTVT.

The genes are TRBV4-2 and TRBJ2-1, with TRBD2 matching over 11 bases. CDR1 is LGHNA and CDR2 is YNFKEQ in the germline V gene. V gave up 1 base and J gave up 5 bases; unmatched junction bases: 1. The CDR3 is 15 amino acids. The DNA for the CDR3 is TGTGCCAGCAGCCAAGCGACTAGCGGGGACAATGAGCAGTTCTTC. Its protein product is CASSQATSGDNEQFF.

The chain has TRBV28 and TRBJ1-3, with D perhaps matching TRBD1 (5 bases). The CDR3 has 14 amino acids. The V end was cut by 4 bases, the J end by 1 base, with 8 bases between. Germline V gene data show CDR1 as MDHEN and CDR2 as SYDVKM. The CDR3 DNA sequence: TGTGCCAGCAGTTGGGGCTGGTCTGGAAACACCATATATTTT. Encoded protein: CASSWGWSGNTIYF.

This clone was counted a single time. The chain recombines TRBV11-2 with TRBJ2-5; 9 nucleotides align to TRBD2. The V gene's germline CDR1 is SGHAT and CDR2 FQNNGV. Trimming cost V 1 base and J 4 bases; bases outside gene matches: 10. CDR3 length: 17 residues. DNA of the CDR3: TGTGCCAGCAGCTTAGGTGGTGTTAGCGGGGGATCAGAGACCCAGTACTTC. Its protein is CASSLGGVSGGSETQYF.

This clone was picked up one time. This chain links TRBV28 with TRBJ2-5, with D possibly matching TRBD2 (5 bases). There are 11 residues in the CDR3. Between the trimmed V and J ends, which lost 5 bases and 13 bases, there was a span of 14 bases. CDR1 MDHEN and CDR2 SYDVKM come from the germline V gene. CDR3 sequence reads: CASSLPSRTYF. DNA of the CDR3: TGTGCCAGCAGTCTGCCTAGCCGAACGTACTTC.

The rearrangement uses TRBV5-6 and TRBJ2-1; 8 nucleotides align to TRBD1. Germline loops: CDR1 SGHDT, CDR2 YYEEEE. The CDR3 has 15 residues. Trimming at V came to 1 base and at J to 6 bases, leaving 6 bases not matched to a gene. CDR3 in DNA: TGTGCCAGCAGCTTGTTACCTGACAGGGGCAATGAGCAGTTCTTC. Protein product: CASSLLPDRGNEQFF.